These 25 T cell receptor beta chains share one sample of origin, sequenced in a study of blood T cells in healthy people across ages. With a J-beta primer mix and a sample-barcoded 5' primer, a second PCR ran about 7 to 12 cycles. TCRdb reprocessed the 5' RACE reads via MiXCR and lists one record per CDR3 protein. This table has approximately 1.5 million distinct CDR3 sequences, approximately 43% appearing once. The sample was blood. The receptors derive from a woman between 18 and 30 years old in good health.

There are a few counts of this clonotype. The chain joins TRBV28 to TRBJ2-7; D possibly corresponds to TRBD2 (6 bases). Germline V gene lookup returns CDR1 MDHEN and CDR2 SYDVKM. Trimming stripped 5 bases from V and 3 bases from J, with 11 bases between. The CDR3 has 13 residues. This chain's CDR3 is CASSPWGVYEQYF. CDR3 DNA sequence: TGTGCCAGCAGTCCTTGGGGGGTCTACGAGCAGTACTTC.

The rearrangement uses TRBV14 and TRBJ2-4; TRBD1 matches at 9 bases. The end of the DNA fits TRBJ2-7 better, so the J call may be wrong. The CDR3 contains 17 residues. From germline, CDR1 is SGHDN and CDR2 FVKESK. DNA of the CDR3: TGTGCCAGCAGCCAAGAAGGACGGTTGACAGGGGGCTACGAGCAGTACTTC. Translating it yields CASSQEGRLTGGYEQYF.

The chain has TRBV7-6 and TRBJ2-1, with D maybe TRBD1 (5 bases). V was cut by 3 bases and J by 5 bases, with 8 bases left in between. CDR1 is SGHVS and CDR2 is FNYEAQ in the germline V gene. This CDR3 has 13 residues. CDR3 residues: CASSFRQHNEQFF. The DNA of the CDR3 is TGTGCCAGCAGCTTCAGACAGCACAATGAGCAGTTCTTC.

As to this clonotype: Sequence at one end of the junction differs from germline and may be a read error. The CDR3 spells CSASSPGPPYNGQFF. DNA of the CDR3: TGCAGTGCTTCCTCCCCGGGACCTCCATACAATGGGCAGTTCTTC. This sequence joins TRBV20-1 and TRBJ2-1; possibly TRBD1 or TRBD2 for D (5 bases each). The CDR3 covers 15 residues. The germline V gene encodes CDR1 DFQATT and CDR2 SNEGSKA (reference sequence).

This CDR3 is CASSAPNTLNTEAFF. The CDR3 coding sequence is TGTGCCAGCAGTGCCCCAAACACTTTGAACACTGAAGCTTTCTTT. The V gene is TRBV6-5, the J gene TRBJ1-1; D is uncertain. CDR1 is MNHEY, CDR2 SVGAGI, per germline. V lost 5 bases and J 0 bases, leaving 13 bases between the germline ends. The CDR3 is 15 residues long.

This clonotype was observed a handful of times. The rearrangement links TRBV25-1 to TRBJ2-3; D gene uncertain. V lost 6 bases to trimming and J lost 0 bases, with 13 bases between them. Germline V CDR1 and CDR2: MGHDK, SYGVNS. The CDR3 totals 15 residues. CDR3 region: CASRGPGGSTDTQYF. Written as DNA, the CDR3 is TGTGCCAGCAGGGGCCCGGGCGGTAGCACAGATACGCAGTATTTT.

This clonotype was counted a few times. The chain couples TRBV29-1 to TRBJ2-7, with TRBD1 matching 9 bases. Germline CDR1 is SQVTM and CDR2 is ANQGSEA. CDR3 length: 12 residues. V gave up 4 bases and J gave up 3 bases; unmatched junction bases: 1. The CDR3 DNA follows: TGCAGCGTTGGGACAGGGGTCTACGAGCAGTACTTC. Amino acids: CSVGTGVYEQYF.

The chain carries TRBV18 and TRBJ1-2; D gene ambiguous. Germline loops: CDR1 KGHSH, CDR2 LQKENI. The CDR3 sequence is 12 residues long. V dropped 5 bases and J dropped 5 bases, with 9 bases sitting between them. DNA of the CDR3: TGTGCCAGCTCAGACGGGGAGTATGGCTACACCTTC. This codes for CASSDGEYGYTF.

The genes are TRBV28 and TRBJ2-7; D may be TRBD1 or TRBD2 (5 bases each). Trimming shortened V by 3 bases and J by 5 bases, and 17 bases separated the two germline ends. In germline, CDR1 is MDHEN, CDR2 SYDVKM. The CDR3 sequence is 15 residues long. The DNA of the CDR3 is TGTGCCAGCAGTTTTATGGGGGTTAACGCTCACGAGCAGTACTTC. Amino acids: CASSFMGVNAHEQYF.

The chain recombines TRBV6-6 with TRBJ1-5; TRBD1 is a possible D gene (6 bases). The CDR3 is made up of 16 amino acids. Trimming cost V 5 bases and J 2 bases, with 16 bases left between them. Looked up from germline, CDR1 is MNHNY and CDR2 is SVGAGI (reference sequence). In nucleotides, the CDR3 is TGTGCCAGCAGTCCGTTCAGGGGTATGGGCAATCAGCCCCAGCATTTT. This translates into CASSPFRGMGNQPQHF.

The sample holds one count of this clonotype. It is likely a read error, because the conserved phenylalanine at the end of the CDR3 is missing. The chain recombines TRBV28 with TRBJ1-1, with unresolved D. This CDR3 is built from 15 residues. Germline V gene sequence: CDR1 MDHEN, CDR2 SYDVKM. The germline V and J ends were trimmed by 3 bases and 3 bases, with 14 bases remaining between them. CDR3 sequence reads: CASSFRGLRDTEAFS. The DNA of the CDR3 is TGTGCCAGCAGTTTTCGTGGACTGCGGGACACTGAAGCTTTCTCT.

A note on this clonotype: At one of its ends the junction is not consistent with the germline gene, which may arise from a read error. The chain recombines TRBV12-5 with TRBJ1-5; TRBD1 is a possible D gene (5 bases). This CDR3 has 16 residues. Germline V lookup: CDR1 LGHNT, CDR2 FRNRAP. CDR3 nucleotides: TGTGCTAGTGGTTTGCCCCCCAGGAGGGGTGGCCAGCCTCAGCATTTT. It is translated as CASGLPPRRGGQPQHF. The entire variable domain, with the rest obtained from reference TRBV12-5 and TRBJ1-5, is as follows: DARVTQTPRHKVTEMGQEVTMRCQPILGHNTVFWYRQTMMQGLELLAYFRNRAPLDDSGMPKDRFSAEMPDATLATLKIQPSEPRDSAVYFCASGLPPRRGGQPQHFGDGTRLSIL.

The DNA of the CDR3 is TGCAGTGCTAGCGGGGGCTCGACCTACAATGAGCAGTTCTTC. Its translation: CSASGGSTYNEQFF. This chain links TRBV20-1 with TRBJ2-1; D might be TRBD1 or TRBD2, each matching 6 bases. CDR3 length equals 14 residues. The ends were cut back, 3 bases at V and 2 bases at J, with 11 bases in the middle. CDR1 and CDR2 from the germline V gene are DFQATT and SNEGSKA (reference sequence).

The sample holds a few counts of this clonotype. The chain links TRBV6-2 or TRBV6-3 to TRBJ1-5; no definite D call. Germline CDR1 and CDR2: MNHEY and SVGEGT. The V and J ends lost 4 bases and 0 bases respectively, with 10 bases between them. The CDR3 contains 15 residues. The CDR3 region has the DNA TGTGCCAGCAGTTCCCACGGAAGTAGCAATCAGCCCCAGCATTTT. Protein: CASSSHGSSNQPQHF.

On this clonotype: The junction and the germline gene differ at one end; a read error may be behind it. The chain has TRBV9 and TRBJ2-3; TRBD1 might be the D (5 bases). CDR1 SGDLS and CDR2 YYNGEE come from the germline V gene. The CDR3 contains 15 residues. CDR3 loop: CASSVAPTATDTRYF. The CDR3 region has the DNA TGTGCCAGCAGCGTAGCTCCGACAGCGACAGATACGCGGTATTTT.

In DNA, the CDR3 is TGTGCCAGCATCCCGAGGGGCAGTAATTCACCCCTCCACTTT. Its translation is CASIPRGSNSPLHF. The genes are TRBV6-2 or TRBV6-3 and TRBJ1-6; perhaps TRBD1 as D (5 bases). Deletions cut 7 bases from V and 6 bases from J, with 13 bases between. Germline assignment: CDR1 MNHEY and CDR2 SVGEGT. The CDR3 totals 14 residues.

For this clonotype: A much larger clone is a single base away; this may be a read error. This rearrangement joins TRBV9 to TRBJ1-1; no clear D gene. From germline, CDR1 is SGDLS and CDR2 YYNGEE. Deletions cut 0 bases from V and 5 bases from J, with 8 bases between. The CDR3 loop spans 13 amino acids. The CDR3 loop is CASSVVPGTEAFF. The DNA of the CDR3 is TGTGCCAGCAGCGTAGTCCCGGGAACTGAAGCTTTCTTT.

This clonotype came up many times. The chain uses TRBV4-3 and TRBJ2-1, with TRBD2 identical over 13 bases. CDR3 size: 17 residues. The J segment lost 3 bases and the V segment lost 2 bases, leaving 4 bases of the junction unmatched. The germline V gene encodes CDR1 LGHNA and CDR2 YSLEER. DNA of the CDR3: TGCGCCAGCAGCCAAAGGACTAGCGGGGGTGGCTACAATGAGCAGTTCTTC. This encodes CASSQRTSGGGYNEQFF.

The chain uses TRBV12-3 or TRBV12-4 and TRBJ1-1; tentatively, D is TRBD1 (5 bases). The CDR3 is 11 amino acids. The V end lost 6 bases, the J end lost 7 bases, and 9 bases lay between the germline ends. This chain's CDR3 is CASRGGGEAFF. The CDR3 coding sequence is TGTGCCAGCAGGGGGGGAGGTGAAGCTTTCTTT.

In its sample, this clonotype was seen a few times. This chain uses TRBV20-1 with TRBJ2-1, with 7 bases that match TRBD2. Germline V lookup: CDR1 DFQATT, CDR2 SNEGSKA (reference sequence). This CDR3 is 15 amino acids long. With 4 bases clipped from V and 8 bases from J, the junction kept 14 bases outside the gene matches. DNA for the CDR3: TGCAGTGCTACCCCGGCCCGGGCGGGAGCCCATGAGCAGTTCTTC. Amino acid sequence: CSATPARAGAHEQFF.

The chain uses TRBV14 and TRBJ1-1; the D gene is possibly TRBD1 (6 bases). Germline CDR1 is SGHDN and CDR2 is FVKESK. The CDR3 has 16 amino acids. V lost 0 bases and J 2 bases, leaving 13 bases between the germline ends. In nucleotides, the CDR3 is TGTGCCAGCAGCCAAGATTGGTACAGGGAAAACACTGAAGCTTTCTTT. This translates into CASSQDWYRENTEAFF. The full variable domain, with the rest looked up from reference TRBV14 and TRBJ1-1, is EAGVTQFPSHSVIEKGQTVTLRCDPISGHDNLYWYRRVMGKEIKFLLHFVKESKQDESGMPNNRFLAERTGGTYSTLKVQPAELEDSGVYFCASSQDWYRENTEAFFGQGTRLTVV.

This sequence joins TRBV9 and TRBJ2-3; D could derive from TRBD1 or TRBD2 (6 bases each). Trimming took 3 bases from V and 10 from J, leaving 24 bases between them. The germline gives CDR1 SGDLS, CDR2 YYNGEE. This CDR3 spans 16 amino acids. The CDR3 region is CASSARIRREGEAQYF. CDR3 sequence (DNA): TGTGCCAGCAGCGCCCGGATCCGCCGAGAGGGGGAGGCGCAGTATTTT.

CDR3 protein: CSARGGDRYNEQFF. In DNA form, the CDR3 reads TGCAGTGCTAGAGGGGGGGATCGCTACAATGAGCAGTTCTTC. The chain employs TRBV20-1 and TRBJ2-1; tentatively, D is TRBD2 (6 bases). Trimming took off 1 base at V and 3 bases at J, with 10 bases between the two ends. CDR1 and CDR2 from the germline V gene are DFQATT and SNEGSKA (reference sequence). CDR3 length equals 14 residues.

This clonotype was counted between two and nine times. The chain has TRBV6-2 or TRBV6-3 and TRBJ2-3; D gene unclear. Germline V gene lookup returns CDR1 MNHEY and CDR2 SVGEGT. The CDR3 consists of 13 residues. The ends were cut back, 2 bases at V and 8 bases at J, with 11 bases in the middle. In DNA, the CDR3 is TGTGCCAGCAGTTACGAGTCTTGGTTTACGCAGTATTTT. Translated: CASSYESWFTQYF.

The V and J genes are TRBV13 and TRBJ1-4; D ambiguous. CDR1 is PRHDT, CDR2 FYEKMQ, per germline (reference sequence). V dropped 4 bases and J dropped 4 bases, with 13 bases sitting between them. The CDR3 is 15 amino acids. CDR3 nucleotides: TGTGCCAGCAGCTCGCTGGGGAGGGTTAATGAAAAACTGTTTTTT. Translated: CASSSLGRVNEKLFF. The full variable domain, rest sourced from reference TRBV13 and TRBJ1-4, is AAGVIQSPRHLIKEKRETATLKCYPIPRHDTVYWYQQGPGQDPQFLISFYEKMQSDKGSIPDRFSAQQFSDYHSELNMSSLELGDSALYFCASSSLGRVNEKLFFGSGTQLSVL.